This T cell receptor (beta chain) stems from a study of sequential checkpoint blockade in melanoma. As to treatment: randomized to nivolumab then ipilimumab (arm A) or the reverse (arm B). This CDR3 has 13 residues. The ends lost 6 bases at V and 8 bases at J; junction bases unmatched: 5. CDR1 and CDR2 from the germline V gene are SQVTM and ANQGSEA. Sequencing was performed with immunoSEQ multiplex PCR; in TCRdb, only in-frame clones are kept and a portion is missing. The data show around 5,000 clones, with about a quarter seen just once and 8.6% held by the top ten. The sequenced sample was tumor tissue (inferred from file names), obtained from a patient given nivolumab and ipilimumab in sequence. The rearrangement links TRBV29-1 to TRBJ1-6, with TRBD1 matching 9 bases. The TCR was taken from a human donor with melanoma. The CDR3 spells CSVGQGRDSPLHF. In DNA form, the CDR3 reads TGCAGCGTGGGACAGGGCCGAGATTCACCCCTCCACTTT.